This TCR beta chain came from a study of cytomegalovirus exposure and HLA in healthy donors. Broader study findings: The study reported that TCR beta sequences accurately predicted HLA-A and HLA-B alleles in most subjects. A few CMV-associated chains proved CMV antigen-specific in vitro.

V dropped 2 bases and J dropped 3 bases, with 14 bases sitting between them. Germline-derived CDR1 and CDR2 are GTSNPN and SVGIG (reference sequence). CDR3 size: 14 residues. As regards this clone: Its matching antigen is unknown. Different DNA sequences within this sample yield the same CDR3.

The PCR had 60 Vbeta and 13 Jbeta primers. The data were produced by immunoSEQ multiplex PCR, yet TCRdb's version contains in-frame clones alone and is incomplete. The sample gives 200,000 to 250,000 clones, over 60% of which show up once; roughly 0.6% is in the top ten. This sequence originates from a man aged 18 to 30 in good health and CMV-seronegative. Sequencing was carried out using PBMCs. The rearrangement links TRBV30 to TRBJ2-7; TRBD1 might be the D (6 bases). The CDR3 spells CAWSYLQGNYEQYF. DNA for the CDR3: TGTGCCTGGAGTTATTTGCAGGGGAACTACGAGCAGTACTTC.